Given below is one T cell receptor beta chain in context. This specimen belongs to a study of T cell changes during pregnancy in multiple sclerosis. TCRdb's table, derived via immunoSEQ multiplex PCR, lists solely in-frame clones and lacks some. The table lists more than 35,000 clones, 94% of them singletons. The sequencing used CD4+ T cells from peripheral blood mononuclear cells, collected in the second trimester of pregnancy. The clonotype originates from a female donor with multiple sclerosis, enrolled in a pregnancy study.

The CDR3 DNA reads TGTGCCAGTAGTACGACAGCCGGGGGGTTAGCCAAAAACATTCAGTACTTC. Its translation is CASSTTAGGLAKNIQYF. The rearrangement joins TRBV19 to TRBJ2-4; 7 bases are a match to TRBD2. Germline V lookup: CDR1 LNHDA, CDR2 SQIVND (reference sequence). This CDR3 comprises 17 residues. With 4 bases clipped from V and 0 bases from J, the junction kept 9 bases outside the gene matches.